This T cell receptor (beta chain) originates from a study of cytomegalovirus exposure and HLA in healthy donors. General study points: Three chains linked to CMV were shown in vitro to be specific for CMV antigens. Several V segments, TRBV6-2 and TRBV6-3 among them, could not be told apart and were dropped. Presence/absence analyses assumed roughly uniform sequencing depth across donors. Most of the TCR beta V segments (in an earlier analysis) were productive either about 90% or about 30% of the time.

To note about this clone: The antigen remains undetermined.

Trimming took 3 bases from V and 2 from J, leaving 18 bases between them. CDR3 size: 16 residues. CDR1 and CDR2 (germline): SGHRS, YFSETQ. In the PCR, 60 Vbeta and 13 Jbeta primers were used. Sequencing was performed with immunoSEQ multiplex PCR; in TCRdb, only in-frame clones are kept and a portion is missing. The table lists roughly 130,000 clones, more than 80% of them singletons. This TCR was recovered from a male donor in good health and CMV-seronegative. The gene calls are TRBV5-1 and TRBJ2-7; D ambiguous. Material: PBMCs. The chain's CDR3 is CASSYEPSETPYEQYF. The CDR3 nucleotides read TGCGCCAGCAGCTATGAACCATCAGAGACACCCTACGAGCAGTACTTC.